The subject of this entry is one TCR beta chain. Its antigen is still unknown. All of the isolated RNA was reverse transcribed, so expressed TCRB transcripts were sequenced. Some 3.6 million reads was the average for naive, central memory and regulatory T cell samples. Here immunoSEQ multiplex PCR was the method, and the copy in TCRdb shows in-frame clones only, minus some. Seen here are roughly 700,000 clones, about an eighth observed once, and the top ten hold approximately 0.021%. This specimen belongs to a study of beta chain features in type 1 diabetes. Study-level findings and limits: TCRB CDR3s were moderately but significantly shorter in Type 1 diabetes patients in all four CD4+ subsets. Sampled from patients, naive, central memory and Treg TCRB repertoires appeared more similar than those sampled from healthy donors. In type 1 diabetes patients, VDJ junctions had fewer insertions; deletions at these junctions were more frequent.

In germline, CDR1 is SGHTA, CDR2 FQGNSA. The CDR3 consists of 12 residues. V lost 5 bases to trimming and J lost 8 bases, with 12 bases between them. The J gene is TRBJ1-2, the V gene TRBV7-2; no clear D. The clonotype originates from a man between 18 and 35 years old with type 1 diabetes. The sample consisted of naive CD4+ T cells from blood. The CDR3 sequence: CASSLSSGGYTF. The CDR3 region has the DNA TGTGCCAGCAGCCTCTCTTCCGGAGGCTACACCTTC. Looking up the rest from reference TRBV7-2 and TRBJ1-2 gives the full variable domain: GAGVSQSPSNKVTEKGKDVELRCDPISGHTALYWYRQSLGQGLEFLIYFQGNSAPDKSGLPSDRFSAERTGGSVSTLTIQRTQQEDSAVYLCASSLSSGGYTFGSGTRLTVV.